This TCR beta chain was found in a study of cytomegalovirus exposure and HLA in healthy donors. General study results and limits: It has been reported that TCR beta sequences accurately predicted the HLA-A and HLA-B alleles of most subjects.

This CDR3 has 15 amino acids. The germline V gene encodes CDR1 SGHAT and CDR2 FQNNGV. V was pared by 2 bases and J by 0 bases, with 5 bases between. Details on this clone: Its matching antigen is unknown.

PCR involved 60 Vbeta and 13 Jbeta primers. The table came from immunoSEQ multiplex PCR; TCRdb's copy has only in-frame clones and leaves some out. This sample's table reports 85,000 to 110,000 clones. The receptor's source is a middle-aged man in good health and CMV-seronegative. The rearrangement uses TRBV11-2 and TRBJ2-6; no clear D gene. The specimen was PBMCs. DNA for the CDR3: TGTGCCAGCAGCTTATCCGGCTCTGGGGCCAACGTCCTGACTTTC. It encodes CASSLSGSGANVLTF.